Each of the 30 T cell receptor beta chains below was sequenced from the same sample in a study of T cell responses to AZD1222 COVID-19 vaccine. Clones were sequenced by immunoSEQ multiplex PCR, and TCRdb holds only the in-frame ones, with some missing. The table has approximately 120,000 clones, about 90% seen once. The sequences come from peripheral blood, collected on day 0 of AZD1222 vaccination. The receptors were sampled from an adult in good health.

The CDR3 DNA is TGTGCCAGCAGCGTAATGGGACTAGCGAACTACAATGAGCAGTTCTTC. Translated, it gives CASSVMGLANYNEQFF. The chain has TRBV9 and TRBJ2-1; TRBD2 aligns across 10 bases. This CDR3 has 16 residues. Looked up from germline, CDR1 is SGDLS and CDR2 is YYNGEE. V dropped 1 base and J dropped 3; count of bases not matched to a gene: 4.

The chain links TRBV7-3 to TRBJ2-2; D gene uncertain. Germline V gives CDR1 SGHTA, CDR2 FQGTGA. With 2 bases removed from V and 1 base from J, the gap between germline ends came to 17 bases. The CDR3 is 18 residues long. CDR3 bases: TGTGCCAGCAGCTTATTCCTCGGTGGTGGGGAGAACACCGGGGAGCTGTTTTTT. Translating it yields CASSLFLGGGENTGELFF.

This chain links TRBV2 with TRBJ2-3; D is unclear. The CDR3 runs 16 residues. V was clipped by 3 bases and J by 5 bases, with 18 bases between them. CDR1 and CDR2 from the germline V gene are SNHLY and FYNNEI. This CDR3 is CASSDWRTLVIDTQYF. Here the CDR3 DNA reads TGTGCCAGCAGTGATTGGAGAACACTCGTTATAGATACGCAGTATTTT.

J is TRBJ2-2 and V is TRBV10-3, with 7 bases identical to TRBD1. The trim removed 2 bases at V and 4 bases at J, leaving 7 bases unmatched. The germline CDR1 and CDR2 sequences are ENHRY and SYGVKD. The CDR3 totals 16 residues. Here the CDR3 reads CAISEERDRFTGELFF. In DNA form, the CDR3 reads TGTGCCATCAGTGAGGAACGGGACAGATTCACCGGGGAGCTGTTTTTT.

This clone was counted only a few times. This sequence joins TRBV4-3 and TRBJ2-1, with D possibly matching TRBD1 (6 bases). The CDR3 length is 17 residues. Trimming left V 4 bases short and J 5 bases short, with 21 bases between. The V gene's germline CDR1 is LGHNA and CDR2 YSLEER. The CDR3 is CASSLNLVTGKNNEQFF. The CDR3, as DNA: TGCGCCAGCAGCCTAAATCTTGTGACAGGAAAAAACAATGAGCAGTTCTTC.

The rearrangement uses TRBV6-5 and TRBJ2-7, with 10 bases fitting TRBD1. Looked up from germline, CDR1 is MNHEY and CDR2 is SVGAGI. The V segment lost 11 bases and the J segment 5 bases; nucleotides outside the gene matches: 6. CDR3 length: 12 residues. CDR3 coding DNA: TGTGCCGGTGGGGGACAGGGGCACGAGCAGTACTTC. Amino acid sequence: CAGGGQGHEQYF.

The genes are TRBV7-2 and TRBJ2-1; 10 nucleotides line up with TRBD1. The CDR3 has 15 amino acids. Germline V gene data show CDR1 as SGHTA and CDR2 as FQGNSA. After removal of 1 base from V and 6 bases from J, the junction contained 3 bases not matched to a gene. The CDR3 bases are TGTGCCAGCAGCTTAGGACAGGGGGCCATCAATGAGCAGTTCTTC. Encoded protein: CASSLGQGAINEQFF.

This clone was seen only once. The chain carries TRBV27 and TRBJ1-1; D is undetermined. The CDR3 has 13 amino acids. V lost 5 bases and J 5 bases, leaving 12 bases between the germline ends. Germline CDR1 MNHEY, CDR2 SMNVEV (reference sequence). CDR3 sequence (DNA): TGTGCCAGCAGTCTTCGGGAGAGGACTGAAGCTTTCTTT. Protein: CASSLRERTEAFF.

CDR3 loop: CASSPWDRTNYGYTF. Here the CDR3 DNA reads TGTGCCAGTAGTCCGTGGGACAGGACTAACTATGGCTACACCTTC. The chain couples TRBV19 to TRBJ1-2; 8 bases are a match to TRBD1. The CDR3 sequence is 15 residues long. The V and J ends lost 5 bases and 0 bases, in that order; junction bases with no gene match: 5. From germline, CDR1 is LNHDA and CDR2 SQIVND (reference sequence). The whole variable domain, filled in from reference TRBV19 and TRBJ1-2, reads DGGITQSPKYLFRKEGQNVTLSCEQNLNHDAMYWYRQDPGQGLRLIYYSQIVNDFQKGDIAEGYSVSREKKESFPLTVTSAQKNPTAFYLCASSPWDRTNYGYTFGSGTRLTVV.

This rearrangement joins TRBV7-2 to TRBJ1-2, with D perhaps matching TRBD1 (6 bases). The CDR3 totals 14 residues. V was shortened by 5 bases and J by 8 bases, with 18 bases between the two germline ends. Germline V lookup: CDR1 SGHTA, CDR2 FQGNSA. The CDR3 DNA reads TGTGCCAGCAGCCTCGGGACAATCGGTGGAGGCTACACCTTC. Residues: CASSLGTIGGGYTF.

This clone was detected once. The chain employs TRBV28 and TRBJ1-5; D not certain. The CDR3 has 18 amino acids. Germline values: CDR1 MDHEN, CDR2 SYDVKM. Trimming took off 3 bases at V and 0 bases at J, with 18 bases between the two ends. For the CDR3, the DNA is TGTGCCAGCAGTTTGGGGTTCCACCGAATTCATAGCAATCAGCCCCAGCATTTT. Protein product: CASSLGFHRIHSNQPQHF.

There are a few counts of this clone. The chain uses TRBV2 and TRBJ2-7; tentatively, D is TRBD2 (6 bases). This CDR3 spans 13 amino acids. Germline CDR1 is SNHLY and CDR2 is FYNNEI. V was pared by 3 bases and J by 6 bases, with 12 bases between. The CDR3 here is CASSDFWGVEQYF. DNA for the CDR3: TGTGCCAGCAGTGATTTTTGGGGGGTCGAGCAGTACTTC.

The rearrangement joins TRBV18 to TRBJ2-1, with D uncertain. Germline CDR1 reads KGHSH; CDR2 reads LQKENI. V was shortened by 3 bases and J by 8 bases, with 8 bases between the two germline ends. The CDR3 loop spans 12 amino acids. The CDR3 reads CASSPRADEQFF. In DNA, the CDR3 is TGTGCCAGCTCACCTCGGGCGGATGAGCAGTTCTTC. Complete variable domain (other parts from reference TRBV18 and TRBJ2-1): NAGVMQNPRHLVRRRGQEARLRCSPMKGHSHVYWYRQLPEEGLKFMVYLQKENIIDESGMPKERFSAEFPKEGPSILRIQQVVRGDSAAYFCASSPRADEQFFGPGTRLTVL.

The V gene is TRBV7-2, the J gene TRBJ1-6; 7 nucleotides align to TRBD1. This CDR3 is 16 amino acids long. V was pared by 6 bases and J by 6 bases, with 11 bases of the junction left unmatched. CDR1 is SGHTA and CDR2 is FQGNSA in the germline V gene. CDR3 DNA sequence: TGTGCCAGCAGGACCGACATCGGGACAGTTAATTCACCCCTCCACTTT. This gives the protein CASRTDIGTVNSPLHF.

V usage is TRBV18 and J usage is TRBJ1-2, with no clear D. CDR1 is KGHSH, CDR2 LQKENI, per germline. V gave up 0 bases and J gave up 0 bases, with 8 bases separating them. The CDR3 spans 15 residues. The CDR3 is CASSPPSLTNYGYTF. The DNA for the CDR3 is TGTGCCAGCTCACCACCCAGCCTGACTAACTATGGCTACACCTTC.

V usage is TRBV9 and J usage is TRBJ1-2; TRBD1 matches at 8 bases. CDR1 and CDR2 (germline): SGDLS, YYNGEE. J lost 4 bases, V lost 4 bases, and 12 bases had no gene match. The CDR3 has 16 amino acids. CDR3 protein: CASSSIRTGLSYGYTF. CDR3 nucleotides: TGTGCCAGCAGCTCCATCCGGACAGGGTTAAGCTATGGCTACACCTTC.

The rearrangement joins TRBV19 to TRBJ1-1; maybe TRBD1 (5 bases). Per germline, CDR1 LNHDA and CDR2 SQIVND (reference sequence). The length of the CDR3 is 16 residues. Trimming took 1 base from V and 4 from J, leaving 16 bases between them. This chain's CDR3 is CASSIVRSGLGTEAFF. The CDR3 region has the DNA TGTGCCAGTAGTATAGTTCGGTCAGGGCTGGGCACTGAAGCTTTCTTT.

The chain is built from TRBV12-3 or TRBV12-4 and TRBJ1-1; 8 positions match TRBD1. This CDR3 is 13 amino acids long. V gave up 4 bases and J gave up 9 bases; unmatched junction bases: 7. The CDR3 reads CASSSSGQGKAFF. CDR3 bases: TGTGCCAGCAGTTCCAGTGGACAGGGTAAAGCTTTCTTT.

The CDR3 region has the DNA TGTGCCAGCAGCTTATCATGGGGTGGAGTGGGGGAGCTGTTTTTT. Residues: CASSLSWGGVGELFF. This chain links TRBV7-2 with TRBJ2-2; D is unresolved. Per germline, CDR1 SGHTA and CDR2 FQGNSA. This CDR3 is built from 15 residues. Trimming pared 2 bases from V and 8 bases from J, leaving 15 bases between. The full variable domain, rest sourced from reference TRBV7-2 and TRBJ2-2, is GAGVSQSPSNKVTEKGKDVELRCDPISGHTALYWYRQSLGQGLEFLIYFQGNSAPDKSGLPSDRFSAERTGGSVSTLTIQRTQQEDSAVYLCASSLSWGGVGELFFGEGSRLTVL.

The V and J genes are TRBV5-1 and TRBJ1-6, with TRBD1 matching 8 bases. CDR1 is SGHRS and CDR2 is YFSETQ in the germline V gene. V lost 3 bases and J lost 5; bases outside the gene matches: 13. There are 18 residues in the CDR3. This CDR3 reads CASSYLYQRTGNNSPLHF. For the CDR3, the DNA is TGCGCCAGCAGCTACCTTTACCAGCGGACAGGGAATAATTCACCCCTCCACTTT.

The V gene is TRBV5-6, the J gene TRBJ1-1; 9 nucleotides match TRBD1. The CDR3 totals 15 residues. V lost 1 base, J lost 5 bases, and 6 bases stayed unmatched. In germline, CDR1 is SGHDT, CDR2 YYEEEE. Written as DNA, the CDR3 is TGTGCCAGCAGCTTGAACGACAGGGGGGGAACTGAAGCTTTCTTT. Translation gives CASSLNDRGGTEAFF.

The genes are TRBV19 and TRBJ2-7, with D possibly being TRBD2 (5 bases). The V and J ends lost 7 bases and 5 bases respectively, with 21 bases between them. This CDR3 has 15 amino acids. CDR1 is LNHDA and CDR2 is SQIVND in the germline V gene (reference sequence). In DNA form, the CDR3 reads TGTGCCAGTACCATATCGGCTGGGAGTGCCCACGAGCAGTACTTC. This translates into CASTISAGSAHEQYF.

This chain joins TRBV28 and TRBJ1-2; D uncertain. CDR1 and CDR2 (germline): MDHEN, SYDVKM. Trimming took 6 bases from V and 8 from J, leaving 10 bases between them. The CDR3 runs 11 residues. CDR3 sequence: CASSGTRGYTF. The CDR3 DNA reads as TGTGCCAGCAGCGGTACCCGAGGCTACACCTTC.

The CDR3 nucleotides are TGTGCCAGCAGCACCGGGACAGGGGACAACAATCAGCCCCAGCATTTT. This encodes CASSTGTGDNNQPQHF. This sequence joins TRBV9 and TRBJ1-5; TRBD1 matches 10 bases. This CDR3 is 16 amino acids long. Germline loops: CDR1 SGDLS, CDR2 YYNGEE. The V segment lost 4 bases and the J segment 3 bases; nucleotides outside the gene matches: 7.

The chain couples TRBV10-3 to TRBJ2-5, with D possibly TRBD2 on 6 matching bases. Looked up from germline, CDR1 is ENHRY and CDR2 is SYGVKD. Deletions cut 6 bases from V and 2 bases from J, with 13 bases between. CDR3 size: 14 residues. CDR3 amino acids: CAIRAGLVQETQYF. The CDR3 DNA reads TGTGCCATCAGGGCGGGACTCGTTCAAGAGACCCAGTACTTC.

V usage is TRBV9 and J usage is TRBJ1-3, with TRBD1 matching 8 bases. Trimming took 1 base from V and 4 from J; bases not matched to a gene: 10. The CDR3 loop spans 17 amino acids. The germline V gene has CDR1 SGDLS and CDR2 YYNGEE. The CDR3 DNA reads TGTGCCAGCAGCGTATCCCTACAGGGGGGAATAGGAAACACCATATATTTT. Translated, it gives CASSVSLQGGIGNTIYF.

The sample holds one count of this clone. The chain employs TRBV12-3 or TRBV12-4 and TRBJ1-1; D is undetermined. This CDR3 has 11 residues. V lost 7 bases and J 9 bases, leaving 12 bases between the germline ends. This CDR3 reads CASTSDWKAFF. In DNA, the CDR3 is TGTGCCAGCACTTCGGACTGGAAAGCTTTCTTT.

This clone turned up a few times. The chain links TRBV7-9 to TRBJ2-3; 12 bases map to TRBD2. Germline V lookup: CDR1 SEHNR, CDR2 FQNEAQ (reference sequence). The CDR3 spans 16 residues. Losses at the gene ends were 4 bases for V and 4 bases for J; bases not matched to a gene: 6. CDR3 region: CASSYRTSGEADTQYF. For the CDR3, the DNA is TGTGCCAGCAGCTACCGGACTAGCGGGGAAGCAGATACGCAGTATTTT.

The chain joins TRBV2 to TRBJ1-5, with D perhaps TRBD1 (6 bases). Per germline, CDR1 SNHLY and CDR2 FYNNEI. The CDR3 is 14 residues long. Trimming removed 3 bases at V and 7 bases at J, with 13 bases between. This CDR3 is CASSDSIGGQPQHF. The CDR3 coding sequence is TGTGCCAGCAGTGATAGTATAGGGGGGCAGCCCCAGCATTTT.

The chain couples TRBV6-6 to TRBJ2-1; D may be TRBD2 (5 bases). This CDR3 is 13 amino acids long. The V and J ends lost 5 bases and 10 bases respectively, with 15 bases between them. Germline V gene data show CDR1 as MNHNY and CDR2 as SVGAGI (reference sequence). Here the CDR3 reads CASSDPRGGEQFF. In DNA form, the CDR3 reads TGTGCCAGCAGTGACCCCCGGGGTGGAGAGCAGTTCTTC.